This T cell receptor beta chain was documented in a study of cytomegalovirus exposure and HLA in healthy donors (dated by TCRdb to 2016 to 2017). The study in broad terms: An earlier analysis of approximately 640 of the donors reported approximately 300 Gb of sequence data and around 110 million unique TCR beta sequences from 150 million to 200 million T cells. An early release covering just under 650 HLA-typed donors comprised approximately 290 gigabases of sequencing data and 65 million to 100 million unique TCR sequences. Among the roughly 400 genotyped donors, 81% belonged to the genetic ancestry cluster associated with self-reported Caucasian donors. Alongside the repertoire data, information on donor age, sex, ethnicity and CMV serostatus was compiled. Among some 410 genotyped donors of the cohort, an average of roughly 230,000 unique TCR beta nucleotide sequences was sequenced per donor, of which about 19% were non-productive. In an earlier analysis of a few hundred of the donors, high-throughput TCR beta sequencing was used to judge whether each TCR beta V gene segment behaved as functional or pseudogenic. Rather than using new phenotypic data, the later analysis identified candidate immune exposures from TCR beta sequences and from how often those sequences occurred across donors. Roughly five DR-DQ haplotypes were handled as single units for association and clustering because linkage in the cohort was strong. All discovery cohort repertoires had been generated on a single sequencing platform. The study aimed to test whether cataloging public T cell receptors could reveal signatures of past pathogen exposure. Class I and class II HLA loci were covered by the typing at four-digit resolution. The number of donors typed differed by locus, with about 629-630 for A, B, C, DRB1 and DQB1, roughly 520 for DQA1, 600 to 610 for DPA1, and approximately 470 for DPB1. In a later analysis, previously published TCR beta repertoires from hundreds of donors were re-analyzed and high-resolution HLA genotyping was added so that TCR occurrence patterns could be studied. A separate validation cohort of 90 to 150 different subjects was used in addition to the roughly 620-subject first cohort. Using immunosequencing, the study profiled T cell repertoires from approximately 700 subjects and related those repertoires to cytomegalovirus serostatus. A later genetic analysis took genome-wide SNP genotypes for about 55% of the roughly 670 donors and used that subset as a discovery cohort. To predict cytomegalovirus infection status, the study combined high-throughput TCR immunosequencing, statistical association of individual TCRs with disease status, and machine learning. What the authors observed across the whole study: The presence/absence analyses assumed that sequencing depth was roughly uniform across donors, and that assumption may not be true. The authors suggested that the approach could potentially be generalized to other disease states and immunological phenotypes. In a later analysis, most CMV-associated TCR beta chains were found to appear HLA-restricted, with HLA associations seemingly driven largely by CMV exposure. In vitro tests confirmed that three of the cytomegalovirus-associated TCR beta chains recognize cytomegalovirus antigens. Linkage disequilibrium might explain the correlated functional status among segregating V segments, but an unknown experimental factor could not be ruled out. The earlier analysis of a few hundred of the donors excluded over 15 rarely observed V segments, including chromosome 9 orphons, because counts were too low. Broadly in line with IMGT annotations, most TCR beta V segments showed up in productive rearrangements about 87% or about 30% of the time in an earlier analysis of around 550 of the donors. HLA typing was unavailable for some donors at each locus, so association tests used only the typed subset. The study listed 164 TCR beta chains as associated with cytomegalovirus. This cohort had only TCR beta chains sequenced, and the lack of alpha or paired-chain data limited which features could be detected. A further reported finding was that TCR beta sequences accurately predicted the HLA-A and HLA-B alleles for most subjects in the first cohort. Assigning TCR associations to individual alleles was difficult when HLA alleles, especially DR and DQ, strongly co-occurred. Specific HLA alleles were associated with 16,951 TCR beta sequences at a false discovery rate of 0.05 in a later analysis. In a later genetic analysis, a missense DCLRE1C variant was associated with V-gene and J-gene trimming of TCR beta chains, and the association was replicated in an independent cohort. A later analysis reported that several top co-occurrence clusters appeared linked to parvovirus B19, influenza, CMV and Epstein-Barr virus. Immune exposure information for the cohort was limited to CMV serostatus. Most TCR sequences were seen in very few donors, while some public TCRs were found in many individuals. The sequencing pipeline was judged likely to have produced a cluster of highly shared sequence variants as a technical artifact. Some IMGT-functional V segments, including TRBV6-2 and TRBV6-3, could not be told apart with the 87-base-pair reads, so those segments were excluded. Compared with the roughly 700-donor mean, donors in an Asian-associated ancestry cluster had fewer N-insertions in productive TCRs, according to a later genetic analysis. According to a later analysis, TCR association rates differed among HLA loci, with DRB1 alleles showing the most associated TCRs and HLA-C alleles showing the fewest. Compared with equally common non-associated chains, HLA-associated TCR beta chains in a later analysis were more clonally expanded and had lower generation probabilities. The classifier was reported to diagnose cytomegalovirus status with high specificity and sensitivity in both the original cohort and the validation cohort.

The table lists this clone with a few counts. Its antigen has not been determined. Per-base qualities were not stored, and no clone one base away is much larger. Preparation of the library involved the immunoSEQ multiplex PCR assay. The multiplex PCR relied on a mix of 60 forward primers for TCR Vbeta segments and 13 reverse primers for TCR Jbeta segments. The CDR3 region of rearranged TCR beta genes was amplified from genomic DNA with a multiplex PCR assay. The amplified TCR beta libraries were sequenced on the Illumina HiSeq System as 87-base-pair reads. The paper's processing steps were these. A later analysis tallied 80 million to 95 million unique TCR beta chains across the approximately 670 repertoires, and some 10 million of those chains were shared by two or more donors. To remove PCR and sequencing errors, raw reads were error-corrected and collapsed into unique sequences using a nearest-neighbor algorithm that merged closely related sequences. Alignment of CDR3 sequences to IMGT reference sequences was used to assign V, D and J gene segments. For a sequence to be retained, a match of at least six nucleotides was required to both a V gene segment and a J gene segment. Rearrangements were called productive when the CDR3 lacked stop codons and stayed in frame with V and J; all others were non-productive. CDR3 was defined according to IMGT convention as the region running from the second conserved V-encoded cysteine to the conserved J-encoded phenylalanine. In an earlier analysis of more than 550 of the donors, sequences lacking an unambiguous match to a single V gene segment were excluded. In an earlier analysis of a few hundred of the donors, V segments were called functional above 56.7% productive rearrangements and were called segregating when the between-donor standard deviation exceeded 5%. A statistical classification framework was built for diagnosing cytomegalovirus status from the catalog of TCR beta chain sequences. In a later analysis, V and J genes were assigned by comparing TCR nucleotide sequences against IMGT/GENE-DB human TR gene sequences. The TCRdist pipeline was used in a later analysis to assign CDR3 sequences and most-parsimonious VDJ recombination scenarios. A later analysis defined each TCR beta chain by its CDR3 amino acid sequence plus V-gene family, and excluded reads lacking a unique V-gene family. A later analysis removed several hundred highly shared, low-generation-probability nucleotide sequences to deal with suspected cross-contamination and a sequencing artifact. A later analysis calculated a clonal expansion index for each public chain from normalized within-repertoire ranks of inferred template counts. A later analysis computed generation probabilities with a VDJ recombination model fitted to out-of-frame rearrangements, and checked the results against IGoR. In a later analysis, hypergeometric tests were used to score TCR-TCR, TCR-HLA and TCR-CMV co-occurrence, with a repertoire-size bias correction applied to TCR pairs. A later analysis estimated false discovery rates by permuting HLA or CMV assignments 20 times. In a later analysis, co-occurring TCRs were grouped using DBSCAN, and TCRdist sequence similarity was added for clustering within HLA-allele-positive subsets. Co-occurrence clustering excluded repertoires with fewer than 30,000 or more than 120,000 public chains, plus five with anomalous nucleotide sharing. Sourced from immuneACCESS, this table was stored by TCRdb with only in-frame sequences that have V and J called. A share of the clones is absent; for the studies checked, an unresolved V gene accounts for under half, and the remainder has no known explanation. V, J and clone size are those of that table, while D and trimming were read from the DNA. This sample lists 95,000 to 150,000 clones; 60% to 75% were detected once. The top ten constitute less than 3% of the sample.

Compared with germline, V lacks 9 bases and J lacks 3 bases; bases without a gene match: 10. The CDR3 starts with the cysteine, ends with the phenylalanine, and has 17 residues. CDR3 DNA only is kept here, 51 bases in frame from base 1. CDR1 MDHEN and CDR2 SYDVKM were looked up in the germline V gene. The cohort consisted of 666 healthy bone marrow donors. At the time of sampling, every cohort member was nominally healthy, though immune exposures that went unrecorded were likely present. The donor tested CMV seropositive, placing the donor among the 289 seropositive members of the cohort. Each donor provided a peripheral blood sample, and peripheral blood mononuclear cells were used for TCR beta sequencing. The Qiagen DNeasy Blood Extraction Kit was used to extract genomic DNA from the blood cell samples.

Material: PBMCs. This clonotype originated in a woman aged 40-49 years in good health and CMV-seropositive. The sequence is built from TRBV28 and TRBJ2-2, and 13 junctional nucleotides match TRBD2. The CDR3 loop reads CASGLAGVNSDTGELFF. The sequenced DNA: TGTGCCAGTGGACTAGCGGGAGTTAATTCGGACACCGGGGAGCTGTTTTTT.